This passage covers 24 T cell receptor beta chains from one sample sequenced in a study of T-cell reconstitution after alpha-beta-depleted transplantation in children. During its preparation, the TCRbeta library received unique molecular identifiers. Via MiXCR, TCRdb re-called the PCR reads, giving one row per CDR3 protein. The sample records some 200,000 distinct CDR3 sequences, 9.7% being singletons. The sample was PBMCs from the stem cell graft donor, taken from the stem cell graft. These receptor sequences come from a human donor who donated a stem cell graft to a child with SCID.

This clonotype was seen at least ten times. This chain connects TRBV5-6 to TRBJ2-3; 8 bases line up with TRBD1. V lost 4 bases and J lost 5; bases outside the gene matches: 6. Germline lookup yields CDR1 SGHDT and CDR2 YYEEEE. CDR3 length: 14 residues. The DNA for the CDR3 is TGTGCCAGCAGCCTGGACAGGGCTGGAGATACGCAGTATTTT. Its protein is CASSLDRAGDTQYF. The variable domain in full, with the rest retrieved from reference TRBV5-6 and TRBJ2-3, is DAGVTQSPTHLIKTRGQQVTLRCSPKSGHDTVSWYQQALGQGPQFIFQYYEEEERQRGNFPDRFSGHQFPNYSSELNVNALLLGDSALYLCASSLDRAGDTQYFGPGTRLTVL.

Note on this clonotype: A read error is possible here, since a much larger clone lies one base away. The V call is TRBV10-2, the J call TRBJ2-3, with D maybe TRBD2 (6 bases). The CDR3 spans 15 residues. V lost 3 bases, J lost 2 bases, and 12 bases lay in between. Germline lookup yields CDR1 WSHSY and CDR2 SAAADI. The CDR3 loop reads CASSELSSDTDTQYF. CDR3 nucleotide sequence: TGCGCCAGCAGTGAATTATCTAGCGACACAGATACGCAGTATTTT.

The table lists this clonotype with many counts. The gene calls are TRBV12-3 or TRBV12-4 and TRBJ1-2; maybe TRBD1 (5 bases). The CDR3 totals 12 residues. V gave up 3 bases and J gave up 10 bases, with 12 bases separating them. The CDR3 nucleotides read TGTGCCAGCAGTTTTTTGGGGGTTGTCTACACCTTC. Encoded protein: CASSFLGVVYTF.

This clonotype was counted at least ten times. The gene calls are TRBV5-6 and TRBJ2-5, with D tentatively TRBD1 (6 bases). V shed 8 bases and J shed 5 bases, with 31 bases lying between them. This CDR3 is built from 18 residues. Germline CDR1 and CDR2: SGHDT and YYEEEE. The CDR3 sequence is CASSLGISAGDFGETQYF. The CDR3 DNA follows: TGTGCCAGTTCGCTTGGAATATCAGCAGGGGATTTTGGGGAGACCCAGTACTTC.

As to this clonotype: This may come from a read error, since a much larger clone is one base off. This chain links TRBV5-1 with TRBJ2-1, with 7 bases lining up with TRBD2. This CDR3 has 15 amino acids. J was trimmed by 7 bases and V by 0 bases; bases with no gene match: 7. Germline V gives CDR1 SGHRS, CDR2 YFSETQ. The CDR3 is CASSLVQWGGNEQFF. Written as DNA, the CDR3 is TGCGCCAGCAGCTTGGTCCAGTGGGGGGGAAATGAGCAGTTCTTC.

This clonotype was picked up many times. CDR3 nucleotides: TGCAGTGCTAGAGATCTTGGCGGAGGGAATGCAGATACGCAGTATTTT. Translating it yields CSARDLGGGNADTQYF. The chain employs TRBV20-1 and TRBJ2-3; a possible D gene is TRBD2 (6 bases). The CDR3 length is 16 residues. Trimming removed 0 bases at V and 4 bases at J, with 17 bases between. Germline CDR1 is DFQATT and CDR2 is SNEGSKA (reference sequence).

The sample holds many counts of this clonotype. The CDR3 sequence is CASSSEPVDTQYF. CDR3 in DNA: TGCGCCAGCAGCTCAGAGCCCGTGGATACGCAGTATTTT. V is TRBV5-1 and J is TRBJ2-3; D not certain. The CDR3 covers 13 residues. CDR1 and CDR2 (germline): SGHRS, YFSETQ. V dropped 3 bases and J dropped 6 bases, with 11 bases sitting between them. The full variable domain, rest sourced from reference TRBV5-1 and TRBJ2-3, is KAGVTQTPRYLIKTRGQQVTLSCSPISGHRSVSWYQQTPGQGLQFLFEYFSETQRNKGNFPGRFSGRQFSNSRSEMNVSTLELGDSALYLCASSSEPVDTQYFGPGTRLTVL.

This clonotype was seen at least ten times. The rearrangement uses TRBV7-2 and TRBJ2-3, with a weak D call TRBD2 (5 bases). The germline gives CDR1 SGHTA, CDR2 FQGNSA. The CDR3 length is 16 residues. Trimming cost V 7 bases and J 2 bases, with 19 bases left between them. The CDR3 nucleotides are TGTGCCAGCACCTTGCTTGGGCCTAGCCCCACAGATACGCAGTATTTT. Translation gives CASTLLGPSPTDTQYF. The complete variable domain, with remaining parts taken from reference TRBV7-2 and TRBJ2-3, reads GAGVSQSPSNKVTEKGKDVELRCDPISGHTALYWYRQSLGQGLEFLIYFQGNSAPDKSGLPSDRFSAERTGGSVSTLTIQRTQQEDSAVYLCASTLLGPSPTDTQYFGPGTRLTVL.

This clonotype was seen many times. This chain connects TRBV7-9 to TRBJ2-5, with 12 bases that match TRBD2. The CDR3 has 17 amino acids. CDR1 is SEHNR and CDR2 is FQNEAQ in the germline V gene (reference sequence). V was pared by 3 bases and J by 2 bases, with 7 bases of the junction left unmatched. DNA for the CDR3: TGTGCCAGCAGCTTCCCACTAGCGGGGGGACGACAAGAGACCCAGTACTTC. This gives the protein CASSFPLAGGRQETQYF.

The CDR3 here is CASSRTGGNTGELFF. In DNA, the CDR3 is TGCGCCAGCAGCAGGACAGGGGGGAACACCGGGGAGCTGTTTTTT. The chain couples TRBV5-1 to TRBJ2-2; 10 bases line up with TRBD1. This CDR3 region has 15 residues. Unmatched junction bases numbered 1, after V lost 4 bases and J lost 1 base. The germline gives CDR1 SGHRS, CDR2 YFSETQ.

The chain uses TRBV5-1 and TRBJ2-1, with D perhaps being TRBD1 or TRBD2 (6 bases each). The CDR3 consists of 16 residues. V was cut by 2 bases and J by 5 bases, with 17 bases left in between. Looked up from germline, CDR1 is SGHRS and CDR2 is YFSETQ. The CDR3 here is CASSFGGSGRHNEQFF. The CDR3 DNA reads as TGCGCCAGCAGCTTCGGGGGCTCGGGCAGGCACAATGAGCAGTTCTTC.

This clonotype has at least ten counts. V is TRBV7-2 and J is TRBJ2-3, with D possibly TRBD2 on 5 matching bases. This CDR3 has 16 amino acids. Per the germline V gene, CDR1 is SGHTA and CDR2 is FQGNSA. V was pared by 2 bases and J by 0 bases, with 12 bases between. DNA of the CDR3: TGTGCCAGCAGCTTAACAACTAGTAGCAGCACAGATACGCAGTATTTT. Translating it yields CASSLTTSSSTDTQYF.

This clonotype has just one count. V usage is TRBV5-1 and J usage is TRBJ2-3; D is perhaps TRBD2 (5 bases). Germline V gene data show CDR1 as SGHRS and CDR2 as YFSETQ. This CDR3 is 14 amino acids long. Trimming took 3 bases from V and 2 from J, leaving 10 bases between them. CDR3 amino acids: CASSSDLITDTQYF. Written as DNA, the CDR3 is TGCGCCAGCAGCTCGGACTTAATCACAGATACGCAGTATTTT.

This clonotype was found a few times. The J gene is TRBJ1-2, the V gene TRBV12-3 or TRBV12-4; no clear D. The CDR3 length is 13 residues. V was cut by 4 bases and J by 7 bases, with 13 bases left in between. The CDR3 nucleotides are TGTGCCAGCAGTTCGACGGTTTTTTCTGGCTACACCTTC. Translating gives CASSSTVFSGYTF.

CDR3 in DNA: TGCAGTGCTCAGGGGGGACTAGCGGGGGGGCTGGGGACAGATACGCAGTATTTT. Translation gives CSAQGGLAGGLGTDTQYF. The chain uses TRBV20-1 and TRBJ2-3; 16 bases agree with TRBD2. The germline V gene has CDR1 DFQATT and CDR2 SNEGSKA (reference sequence). The CDR3 loop spans 18 amino acids. Germline trimming cut 5 bases from V and 3 bases from J; bases unmatched to any gene: 11.

At least ten counts were recorded for this clonotype. The rearrangement links TRBV2 to TRBJ2-2, with D perhaps TRBD1 (5 bases). V was cut by 4 bases and J by 4 bases, with 7 bases left in between. The germline CDR1 and CDR2 sequences are SNHLY and FYNNEI. The CDR3 has 13 residues. For the CDR3, the DNA is TGTGCCAGCAGTGCAGACAGCACCGGGGAGCTGTTTTTT. It codes for CASSADSTGELFF.

This clonotype was found many times. The chain has TRBV9 and TRBJ1-2; 7 nucleotides line up with TRBD1. Germline CDR1 SGDLS, CDR2 YYNGEE. The CDR3 covers 16 residues. J lost 4 bases, V lost 4 bases, and 13 bases had no gene match. The CDR3 DNA reads as TGTGCCAGCAGCCCGGGGGAGGACAGGATCCGCTATGGCTACACCTTC. It translates to CASSPGEDRIRYGYTF.

This clonotype has a count of ten or more. V gene TRBV18 combines with J gene TRBJ2-1, with TRBD2 identical over 11 bases. CDR1 KGHSH and CDR2 LQKENI come from the germline V gene. The CDR3 extends over 16 amino acids. V lost 5 bases and J lost 6; bases outside the gene matches: 9. In DNA form, the CDR3 reads TGTGCCAGCTCATCTATAGCGGGGGGGATCGGCAATGAGCAGTTCTTC. This sequence encodes CASSSIAGGIGNEQFF. Variable domain in full (rest from reference TRBV18 and TRBJ2-1): NAGVMQNPRHLVRRRGQEARLRCSPMKGHSHVYWYRQLPEEGLKFMVYLQKENIIDESGMPKERFSAEFPKEGPSILRIQQVVRGDSAAYFCASSSIAGGIGNEQFFGPGTRLTVL.

This clonotype was detected only a few times. The V and J genes are TRBV6-1 and TRBJ2-1; the match to TRBD1 covers 9 bases. The CDR3 length is 13 residues. Germline assignment: CDR1 MNHNS and CDR2 SASEGT. V dropped 11 bases and J dropped 9; count of bases not matched to a gene: 11. The CDR3, as DNA: TGTGCCTCGATTTGGGACAGGGATGGTGAGCAGTTCTTC. Translation gives CASIWDRDGEQFF.

This clonotype was detected many times. The chain uses TRBV9 and TRBJ2-2, with 8 bases matching TRBD1. Losses at the gene ends were 0 bases for V and 4 bases for J; bases not matched to a gene: 8. CDR3 length equals 17 residues. Germline lookup yields CDR1 SGDLS and CDR2 YYNGEE. The CDR3 protein is CASSVVSQGASTGELFF. The CDR3 DNA reads TGTGCCAGCAGCGTAGTGTCCCAGGGGGCTAGCACCGGGGAGCTGTTTTTT.

This clonotype was observed a handful of times. The genes are TRBV5-1 and TRBJ1-5; 7 bases are shared with TRBD1. Germline V gene sequence: CDR1 SGHRS, CDR2 YFSETQ. V dropped 4 bases and J dropped 5; count of bases not matched to a gene: 6. CDR3 size: 14 residues. DNA of the CDR3: TGCGCCAGCAGCCCTGGGGACAGTCATCAGCCCCAGCATTTT. Encoded protein: CASSPGDSHQPQHF.

In this sample, this clonotype turned up many times. This rearrangement joins TRBV19 to TRBJ2-7; D assignment may be TRBD1 or TRBD2 (6 bases each). Germline CDR1 and CDR2: LNHDA and SQIVND (reference sequence). Deletions cut 10 bases from V and 2 bases from J, with 15 bases between. CDR3 length: 13 residues. The CDR3 is CATGAGSPYEQYF. The CDR3 DNA sequence: TGTGCCACGGGGGCGGGGTCCCCCTACGAGCAGTACTTC.

This clonotype was detected ten times or more. The chain joins TRBV27 to TRBJ1-5; D not resolved. The germline CDR1 and CDR2 sequences are MNHEY and SMNVEV (reference sequence). Trimming pared 3 bases from V and 7 bases from J, leaving 13 bases between. There are 14 residues in the CDR3. The CDR3 reads CASSFGRSGQPQHF. The CDR3 coding sequence is TGTGCCAGCAGTTTCGGGCGGAGTGGCCAGCCCCAGCATTTT.

The table lists this clonotype with many counts. This rearrangement joins TRBV28 to TRBJ2-1, with TRBD1 matching over 8 bases. The ends lost 3 bases at V and 2 bases at J; junction bases unmatched: 3. The CDR3 sequence is 15 residues long. The germline CDR1 and CDR2 sequences are MDHEN and SYDVKM. In DNA, the CDR3 is TGTGCCAGCAGTTTCGCGGGACAGGCCTACAATGAGCAGTTCTTC. Its protein product is CASSFAGQAYNEQFF. The complete variable domain, with remaining parts taken from reference TRBV28 and TRBJ2-1, reads DVKVTQSSRYLVKRTGEKVFLECVQDMDHENMFWYRQDPGLGLRLIYFSYDVKMKEKGDIPEGYSVSREKKERFSLILESASTNQTSMYLCASSFAGQAYNEQFFGPGTRLTVL.